This T cell receptor (beta chain) was sequenced for a study of prognosis after radiotherapy for stage I lung cancer. Using two-round multiplex PCR, the authors amplified TCR beta CDR3 from genomic DNA. TRBV and TRBJ genes each had their own specific primers in first-round PCR. TCRdb re-called the multiplex PCR reads through MiXCR, storing one row per CDR3 protein. Among tens of thousands of distinct CDR3 sequences listed, around 46% were seen once. This clonotype came up many times. Trimming cost V 7 bases and J 2 bases, with 16 bases left between them. This CDR3 contains 15 residues. Germline-derived CDR1 and CDR2 are SGHRS and YFSETQ.

The specimen was PBMCs, collected before or after stereotactic body radiation therapy (not recorded which). V gene TRBV5-1 combines with J gene TRBJ2-1; tentatively, D is TRBD2 (5 bases). The TCR originated in a donor over 45 with non-small cell lung cancer. The CDR3 nucleotides read TGCGCCAGCGGGCCCATCTCCGGGACCTACAATGAGCAGTTCTTC. Residues: CASGPISGTYNEQFF. The full variable domain, completed using reference TRBV5-1 and TRBJ2-1, is KAGVTQTPRYLIKTRGQQVTLSCSPISGHRSVSWYQQTPGQGLQFLFEYFSETQRNKGNFPGRFSGRQFSNSRSEMNVSTLELGDSALYLCASGPISGTYNEQFFGPGTRLTVL.